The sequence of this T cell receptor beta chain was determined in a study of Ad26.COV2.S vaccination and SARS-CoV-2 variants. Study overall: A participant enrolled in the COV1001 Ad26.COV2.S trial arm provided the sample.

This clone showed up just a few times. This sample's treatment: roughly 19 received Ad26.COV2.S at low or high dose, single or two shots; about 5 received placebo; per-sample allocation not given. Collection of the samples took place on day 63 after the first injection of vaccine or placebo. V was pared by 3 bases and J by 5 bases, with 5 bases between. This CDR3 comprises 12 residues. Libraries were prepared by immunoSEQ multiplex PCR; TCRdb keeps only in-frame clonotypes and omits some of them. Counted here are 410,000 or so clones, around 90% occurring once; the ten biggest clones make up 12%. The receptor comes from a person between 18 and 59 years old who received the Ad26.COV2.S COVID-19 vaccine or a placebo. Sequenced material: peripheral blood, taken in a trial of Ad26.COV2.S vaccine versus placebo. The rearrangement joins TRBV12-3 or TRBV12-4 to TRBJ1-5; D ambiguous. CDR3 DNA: TGTGCCAGCAGTTTTGGGCATCAGCCCCAGCATTTT. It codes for CASSFGHQPQHF.